What follows is one TCR beta chain and its context. Some clones are missing from TCRdb's copy, which holds only in-frame ones; the method was immunoSEQ multiplex PCR. The sample gives about 2 million clones, 85% to 95% of which show up once; 0.9% to 1.5% is in the top ten. The sample originates from a study of shared clonotypes between healthy human individuals. CD8 cells classed as naive were CD45RO-negative and positively selected for CCR7, excluding terminally differentiated effector memory CD45RA+ cells. J was trimmed by 4 bases and V by 4 bases; bases with no gene match: 11. The CDR3 consists of 16 residues. Germline V gives CDR1 SQVTM, CDR2 ANQGSEA.

The chain uses TRBV29-1 and TRBJ2-3, with 10 bases aligning to TRBD2. Sequencing was performed on naive CD8+ T cells sorted from blood. This TCR was sampled from a man in his late teens or twenties in good health. The CDR3 sequence: CSVAGISGGPADTQYF. The CDR3 bases are TGCAGCGTTGCCGGGATTAGCGGGGGGCCGGCAGATACGCAGTATTTT.